This T cell receptor (beta chain) was retrieved from a study of blood T cells in healthy people across ages. Study-wide findings and caveats: PBMCs that were unsorted prevented a conclusive naive versus antigen-experienced comparison.

Remarks on this clonotype: Its antigen is currently unknown.

Losses at the gene ends were 0 bases for V and 1 base for J; bases not matched to a gene: 9. This CDR3 is 17 amino acids long. Germline values: CDR1 DFQATT, CDR2 SNEGSKA (reference sequence). Combining a sample-barcoded 5' primer with a J-beta primer mix, a second PCR ran for roughly 6 to 12 cycles. TCRdb called the 5' RACE reads again in MiXCR, with one record for every CDR3 protein. In the table there are 850,000 to 1,100,000 distinct CDR3 sequences, less than 45% of which are singletons. The TCR originated in a man between 18 and 29 years old in good health. This sequence joins TRBV20-1 and TRBJ2-3, with 8 bases lining up with TRBD2. Sequencing used blood. CDR3 in DNA: TGCAGTGCTAGAGACTTTCGTGGGCGGGGGGGCACAGATACGCAGTATTTT. This translates into CSARDFRGRGGTDTQYF.